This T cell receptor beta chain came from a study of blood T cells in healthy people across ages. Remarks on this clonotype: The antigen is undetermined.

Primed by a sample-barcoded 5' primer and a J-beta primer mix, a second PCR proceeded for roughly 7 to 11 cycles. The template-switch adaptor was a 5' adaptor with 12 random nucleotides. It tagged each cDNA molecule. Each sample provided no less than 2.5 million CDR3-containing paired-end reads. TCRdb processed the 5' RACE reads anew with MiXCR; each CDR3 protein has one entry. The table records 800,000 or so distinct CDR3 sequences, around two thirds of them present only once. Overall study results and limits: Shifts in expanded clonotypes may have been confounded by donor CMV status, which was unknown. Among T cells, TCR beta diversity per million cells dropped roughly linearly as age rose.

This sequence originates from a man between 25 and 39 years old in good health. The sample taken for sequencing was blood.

The CDR3 DNA reads TGTGCCAGCAGTTTAAAGGGCCCGGGGGGACCTATCTACGAGCAGTACTTC. Encoded protein: CASSLKGPGGPIYEQYF. The chain employs TRBV12-3 or TRBV12-4 and TRBJ2-7; TRBD2 matches at 7 bases. J was trimmed by 3 bases and V by 2 bases; bases with no gene match: 13. This CDR3 region has 17 residues.